This T cell receptor (beta chain) stems from a study of blood T cell repertoires in COVID-19. Overall study: Samples taken during acute and convalescent COVID-19 were collected in the United States, Italy and Spain. The analysed material was cDNA or gDNA that came from T cells, B-cell-depleted T cells, or PBMCs.

As handled by the study authors: Scientists estimated how many nucleated cells there were by amplifying reference gene primers. Profiled with immunoSEQ multiplex PCR; TCRdb holds only in-frame clones, not every one. V and J calls plus clone size are reproduced from that table; the DNA served to infer D and trimming. The sample includes about 280,000 clones, 80% to 90% of them seen just once. CDR1 SGHTA and CDR2 FQGNSA come from the germline V gene. With V trimmed by 3 bases and J by 2 bases, 2 bases remained unmatched. CDR3 size: 15 residues. The J gene is TRBJ2-1, the V gene TRBV7-2; 9 nucleotides align to TRBD2. The sequence came from a woman aged 65 to 85 with acute or convalescent COVID-19. Sequenced sample: peripheral blood. As DNA, the CDR3 is TGTGCCAGCAGCTTGAGCGGGGGGACCTACAATGAGCAGTTCTTC. Its protein product is CASSLSGGTYNEQFF. The entire variable domain, with the rest obtained from reference TRBV7-2 and TRBJ2-1, is as follows: GAGVSQSPSNKVTEKGKDVELRCDPISGHTALYWYRQSLGQGLEFLIYFQGNSAPDKSGLPSDRFSAERTGGSVSTLTIQRTQQEDSAVYLCASSLSGGTYNEQFFGPGTRLTVL.